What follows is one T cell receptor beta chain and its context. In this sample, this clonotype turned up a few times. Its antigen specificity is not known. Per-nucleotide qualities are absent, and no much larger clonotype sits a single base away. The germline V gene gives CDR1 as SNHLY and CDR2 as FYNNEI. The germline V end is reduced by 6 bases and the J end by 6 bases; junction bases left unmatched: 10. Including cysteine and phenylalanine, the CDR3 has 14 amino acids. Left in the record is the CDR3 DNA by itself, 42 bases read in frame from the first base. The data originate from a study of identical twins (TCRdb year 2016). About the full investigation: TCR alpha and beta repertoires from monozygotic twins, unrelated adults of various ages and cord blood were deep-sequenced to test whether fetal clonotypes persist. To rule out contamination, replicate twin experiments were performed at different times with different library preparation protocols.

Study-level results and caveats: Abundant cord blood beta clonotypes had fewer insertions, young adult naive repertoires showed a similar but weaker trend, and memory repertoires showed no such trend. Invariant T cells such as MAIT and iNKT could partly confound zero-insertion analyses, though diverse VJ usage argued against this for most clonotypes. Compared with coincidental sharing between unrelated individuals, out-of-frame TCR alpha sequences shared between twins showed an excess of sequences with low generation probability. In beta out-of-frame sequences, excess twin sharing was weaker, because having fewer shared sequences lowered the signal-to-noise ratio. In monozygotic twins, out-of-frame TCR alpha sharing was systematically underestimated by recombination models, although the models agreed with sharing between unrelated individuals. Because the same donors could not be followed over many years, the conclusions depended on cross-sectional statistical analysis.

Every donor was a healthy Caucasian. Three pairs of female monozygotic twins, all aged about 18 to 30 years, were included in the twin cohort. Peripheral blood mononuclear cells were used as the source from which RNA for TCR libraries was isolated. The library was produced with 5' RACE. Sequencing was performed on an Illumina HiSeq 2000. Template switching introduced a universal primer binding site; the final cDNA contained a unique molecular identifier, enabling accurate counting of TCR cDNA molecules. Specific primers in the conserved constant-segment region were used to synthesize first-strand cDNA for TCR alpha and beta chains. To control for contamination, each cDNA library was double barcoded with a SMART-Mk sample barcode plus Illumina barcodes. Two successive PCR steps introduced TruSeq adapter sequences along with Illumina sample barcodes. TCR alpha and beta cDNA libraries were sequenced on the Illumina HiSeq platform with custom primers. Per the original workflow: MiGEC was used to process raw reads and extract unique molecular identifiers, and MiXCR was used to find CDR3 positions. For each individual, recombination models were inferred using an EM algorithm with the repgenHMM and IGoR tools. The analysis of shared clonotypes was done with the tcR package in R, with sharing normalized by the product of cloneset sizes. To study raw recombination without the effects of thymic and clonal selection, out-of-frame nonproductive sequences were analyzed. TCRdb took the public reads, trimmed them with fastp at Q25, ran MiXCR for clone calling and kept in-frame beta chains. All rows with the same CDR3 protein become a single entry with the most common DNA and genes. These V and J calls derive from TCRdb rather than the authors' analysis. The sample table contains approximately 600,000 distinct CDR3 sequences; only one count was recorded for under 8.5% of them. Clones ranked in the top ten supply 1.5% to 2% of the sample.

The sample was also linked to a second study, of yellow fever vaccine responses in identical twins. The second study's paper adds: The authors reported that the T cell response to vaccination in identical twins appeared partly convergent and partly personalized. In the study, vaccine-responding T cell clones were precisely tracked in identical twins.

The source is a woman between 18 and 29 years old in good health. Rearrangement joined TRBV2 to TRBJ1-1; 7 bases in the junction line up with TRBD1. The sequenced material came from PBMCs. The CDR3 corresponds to CASRATGDEAEAFF. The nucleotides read TGTGCCAGCAGAGCCACAGGGGATGAGGCTGAAGCTTTCTTT.